This record concerns one T cell receptor (beta chain) sequence. What it binds is unknown. CDR1 is MGHRA, CDR2 YSYEKL, per germline. The CDR3 is 15 residues long. V shed 4 bases and J shed 1 base, with 13 bases lying between them. This entry is derived from a study of radiotherapy plus CTLA-4 blockade in lung cancer. Assay: immunoSEQ multiplex PCR; the TCRdb copy retains only in-frame clones and omits some. The repertoire holds 30,000 to 40,000 clones, with under 85% as singletons. Overall study findings and caveats: Clones of tumor-derived TCRs expanded in blood after radiotherapy plus ipilimumab. Interferon-beta, together with early blood T cell clone dynamics, reportedly best predicted response.

The V gene is TRBV4-1, the J gene TRBJ1-2; D not resolved. The receptor comes from a human donor with non-small cell lung cancer whose response to radiotherapy plus ipilimumab could not be evaluated. Specimen: peripheral blood, collected from a patient treated with radiotherapy plus ipilimumab. Here the CDR3 DNA reads TGCGCCAGCAGCCCGGAGAATGGTTTTAACTATGGCTACACCTTC. This encodes CASSPENGFNYGYTF.